Shown below are 31 T cell receptor beta chains from a single sample sequenced in a study of CD8+ T cells in alopecia areata. Treatment here: oral pan-JAK inhibitor, 5-10 mg twice daily. RNA extraction and reverse transcription yielded cDNA as sequencing template. Some clones are missing from TCRdb's copy, which holds only in-frame ones; the method was immunoSEQ multiplex PCR. Of about 190,000 clones listed, around 60% are singletons. Sequenced material: CD4+ T cells sorted from blood, taken between weeks 47 and 50, from a patient treated with tofacitinib. The receptors shown here come from a human donor with alopecia areata.

The rearrangement uses TRBV7-2 and TRBJ2-1; the D is unclear. With 5 bases removed from V and 0 bases from J, the gap between germline ends came to 17 bases. Germline CDR1 SGHTA, CDR2 FQGNSA. The CDR3 has 17 residues. Here the CDR3 DNA reads TGTGCCAGCAGCCCGGAGATAGGCTCTAGCTCCTACAATGAGCAGTTCTTC. Translation gives CASSPEIGSSSYNEQFF.

This clone was observed a few times. This rearrangement joins TRBV2 to TRBJ2-3, with D maybe TRBD2 (6 bases). The CDR3 runs 14 residues. Per germline, CDR1 SNHLY and CDR2 FYNNEI. V dropped 4 bases and J dropped 2 bases, with 10 bases sitting between them. This CDR3 reads CASSVGGVTDTQYF. The DNA for the CDR3 is TGTGCCAGCAGTGTCGGAGGGGTCACAGATACGCAGTATTTT.

The chain is built from TRBV13 and TRBJ2-7, with 12 bases lining up with TRBD2. Germline values: CDR1 PRHDT, CDR2 FYEKMQ (reference sequence). This CDR3 has 15 residues. V lost 4 bases, J lost 6 bases, and 7 bases stayed unmatched. The CDR3 loop is CASSYGKGLAGEQYF. For the CDR3, the DNA is TGTGCCAGCAGCTACGGAAAGGGACTAGCGGGCGAGCAGTACTTC.

This sequence joins TRBV7-7 and TRBJ2-3; D is ambiguous. The CDR3 has 14 residues. Germline lookup yields CDR1 SSHAT and CDR2 FNYEAQ (reference sequence). Trimming stripped 2 bases from V and 0 bases from J, with 6 bases between. This chain's CDR3 is CASSLTPSTDTQYF. The DNA of the CDR3 is TGTGCCAGCAGCTTAACACCTAGCACAGATACGCAGTATTTT.

Remarks on this clone: One end of the junction fails to match germline, which may point to a read error. The rearrangement links TRBV5-1 to TRBJ2-5; a possible D gene is TRBD2 (6 bases). This CDR3 contains 15 residues. Germline CDR1 reads SGHRS; CDR2 reads YFSETQ. The CDR3 DNA follows: TGCGTCAGCAGCTCGGGAACTAGCACGTCGGAGACCCAGTACTTC. Translation: CVSSSGTSTSETQYF.

This sequence joins TRBV15 and TRBJ2-7, with 7 bases lining up with TRBD2. Germline CDR1 LNHNV, CDR2 YYDKDF (reference sequence). Losses at the gene ends were 5 bases for V and 3 bases for J; bases not matched to a gene: 7. This CDR3 is 14 amino acids long. The DNA for the CDR3 is TGTGCCACCAGCCCGAGGAGGGAGGGCTACGAGCAGTACTTC. Translated, it gives CATSPRREGYEQYF.

This clone was detected a few times. The rearrangement links TRBV19 to TRBJ1-1, with no clear D. V gave up 7 bases and J gave up 1 base, with 22 bases separating them. Looked up from germline, CDR1 is LNHDA and CDR2 is SQIVND (reference sequence). The CDR3 is made up of 17 amino acids. Here the CDR3 DNA reads TGTGCCAGTAACCCGCGAGGCACACAGCAGACGAACACTGAAGCTTTCTTT. This translates into CASNPRGTQQTNTEAFF.

Of note for this clone: A junction end diverges from the germline sequence, so it may reflect a read error. The sample carries other DNA sequences with the same CDR3. The rearrangement links TRBV6-5 to TRBJ2-2, with D uncertain. The CDR3 length is 13 residues. In germline, CDR1 is MNHEY, CDR2 SVGAGI. The CDR3 nucleotides read TGTGCCAGCAGTTACTCGAATACCGGGGAGCTGTTTTTT. Protein product: CASSYSNTGELFF.

The chain couples TRBV29-1 to TRBJ1-5; TRBD1 matches 8 bases. Germline values: CDR1 SQVTM, CDR2 ANQGSEA. The CDR3 sequence is 13 residues long. V shed 6 bases and J 8 bases; nucleotides not matched to a gene: 9. The CDR3 sequence is CSVAGDRREPQHF. The CDR3 DNA is TGCAGCGTAGCCGGGGACAGGAGGGAGCCCCAGCATTTT.

The V and J genes are TRBV9 and TRBJ2-7; the D gene is possibly TRBD1 (5 bases). The CDR3 consists of 14 residues. CDR1 SGDLS and CDR2 YYNGEE come from the germline V gene. Trimming took off 3 bases at V and 4 bases at J, with 14 bases between the two ends. The CDR3 region has the DNA TGTGCCAGCAGCGCATCGCCCGCAGGGTACGAGCAGTACTTC. This encodes CASSASPAGYEQYF.

The rearrangement uses TRBV5-1 and TRBJ2-6, with D maybe TRBD2 (7 bases). The CDR3 sequence is 19 residues long. V lost 4 bases to trimming and J lost 0 bases, with 20 bases between them. The germline CDR1 and CDR2 sequences are SGHRS and YFSETQ. The CDR3 reads CASSPTLAGAGSGANVLTF. The CDR3 nucleotides read TGCGCCAGCAGCCCCACCTTGGCGGGGGCGGGCTCTGGGGCCAACGTCCTGACTTTC.

CDR3 sequence reads: CASSLDTDTQYF. CDR3 DNA sequence: TGTGCCAGCAGCTTAGACACAGATACGCAGTATTTT. The V call is TRBV11-2, the J call TRBJ2-3, with D unclear. V was cut by 0 bases and J by 2 bases, with 0 bases left in between. Germline V gene sequence: CDR1 SGHAT, CDR2 FQNNGV. The CDR3 contains 12 residues.

Details on this clone: Other DNA sequences in this specimen translate into the identical CDR3. This chain connects TRBV29-1 to TRBJ1-1; no clear D. Trimming took 6 bases from V and 0 from J, leaving 2 bases between them. Per the germline V gene, CDR1 is SQVTM and CDR2 is ANQGSEA. The CDR3 loop spans 10 amino acids. CDR3: CSVMNTEAFF. CDR3 sequence (DNA): TGCAGCGTGATGAACACTGAAGCTTTCTTT.

The V call is TRBV9, the J call TRBJ2-5; 7 positions agree with TRBD1. Germline loops: CDR1 SGDLS, CDR2 YYNGEE. The CDR3 is 12 amino acids. V shed 3 bases, J shed 5 bases, and the junction held 1 base outside the gene matches. The CDR3 is CASSADRETQYF. CDR3 in DNA: TGTGCCAGCAGCGCGGACAGGGAGACCCAGTACTTC.

CDR3: CASSSGGADEQYF. The CDR3 DNA sequence: TGTGCCAGCAGCTCAGGGGGGGCCGACGAGCAGTACTTC. The V and J genes are TRBV7-3 and TRBJ2-7; D possibly uses TRBD1 or TRBD2 (7 bases each). Germline values: CDR1 SGHTA, CDR2 FQGTGA. V was pared by 4 bases and J by 5 bases, with 12 bases between. This CDR3 has 13 amino acids.

The chain is built from TRBV7-2 and TRBJ1-1, with a tentative D call TRBD1 (6 bases). The CDR3 spans 13 residues. V was shortened by 6 bases and J by 5 bases, with 13 bases between the two germline ends. CDR1 and CDR2 from the germline V gene are SGHTA and FQGNSA. In DNA, the CDR3 is TGTGCCAGCAGGCCGATGAGGGGGACTGAAGCTTTCTTT. Its translation is CASRPMRGTEAFF. Full variable domain (remainder filled in from reference TRBV7-2 and TRBJ1-1): GAGVSQSPSNKVTEKGKDVELRCDPISGHTALYWYRQSLGQGLEFLIYFQGNSAPDKSGLPSDRFSAERTGGSVSTLTIQRTQQEDSAVYLCASRPMRGTEAFFGQGTRLTVV.

This sequence joins TRBV20-1 and TRBJ2-1; D gene ambiguous. The CDR3 is 11 amino acids. Deletions cut 8 bases from V and 6 bases from J, with 11 bases between. Germline lookup yields CDR1 DFQATT and CDR2 SNEGSKA (reference sequence). CDR3 in DNA: TGCAGTCCGGCCCCAGGCAATGAGCAGTTCTTC. This gives the protein CSPAPGNEQFF.

This clone was observed a few times. V is TRBV28 and J is TRBJ1-2; D is ambiguous. V dropped 6 bases and J dropped 4 bases, with 6 bases sitting between them. Germline V gene sequence: CDR1 MDHEN, CDR2 SYDVKM. CDR3 length: 11 amino acids. The CDR3 nucleotides read TGTGCCAGCAGGCGCGGCTATGGCTACACCTTC. Its protein is CASRRGYGYTF.

This clone has only one observation. The J gene is TRBJ2-7, the V gene TRBV27; no definite D call. V was shortened by 2 bases and J by 2 bases, with 10 bases between the two germline ends. The CDR3 totals 14 residues. CDR1 and CDR2 (germline): MNHEY, SMNVEV (reference sequence). CDR3 bases: TGTGCCAGCAGTTTAGTCCAGCGAACCTACGAGCAGTACTTC. Translated: CASSLVQRTYEQYF.

The gene calls are TRBV25-1 and TRBJ2-5, with a weak D call TRBD1 (5 bases). Germline CDR1 MGHDK, CDR2 SYGVNS. This CDR3 region has 14 residues. The V end was cut by 1 base, the J end by 4 bases, with 10 bases between. CDR3 in amino acids: CASSELAGRETQYF. The CDR3 coding sequence is TGTGCCAGCAGTGAATTAGCAGGGCGAGAGACCCAGTACTTC.

V usage is TRBV29-1 and J usage is TRBJ2-5; the D is unclear. Germline lookup yields CDR1 SQVTM and CDR2 ANQGSEA. V lost 4 bases and J 2 bases, leaving 8 bases between the germline ends. This CDR3 spans 12 amino acids. CDR3: CSVVVGQETQYF. The CDR3 bases are TGCAGCGTTGTTGTAGGTCAAGAGACCCAGTACTTC. Full variable domain (remainder filled in from reference TRBV29-1 and TRBJ2-5): SAVISQKPSRDICQRGTSLTIQCQVDSQVTMMFWYRQQPGQSLTLIATANQGSEATYESGFVIDKFPISRPNLTFSTLTVSNMSPEDSSIYLCSVVVGQETQYFGPGTRLLVL.

The chain couples TRBV7-2 to TRBJ1-5; no reliable D call. Trimming took 4 bases from V and 1 from J, leaving 14 bases between them. The germline gives CDR1 SGHTA, CDR2 FQGNSA. CDR3 size: 16 residues. The CDR3 DNA reads as TGTGCCAGCAGCTCTAGAACGACTGTGAGCAATCAGCCCCAGCATTTT. Translating it yields CASSSRTTVSNQPQHF.

V gene TRBV7-2 combines with J gene TRBJ1-2; no reliable D call. Per the germline V gene, CDR1 is SGHTA and CDR2 is FQGNSA. The CDR3 consists of 14 residues. With 4 bases removed from V and 8 bases from J, the gap between germline ends came to 17 bases. CDR3 sequence reads: CASSSGQSYGGYTF. The CDR3 region has the DNA TGTGCCAGCAGCTCAGGCCAGAGTTACGGCGGCTACACCTTC.

The chain recombines TRBV6-5 with TRBJ1-5; D unclear. The V gene lost 3 bases and the J gene lost 5 bases, with 8 bases spanning the gap. CDR1 and CDR2 from the germline V gene are MNHEY and SVGAGI. The CDR3 extends over 13 amino acids. The CDR3 coding sequence is TGTGCCAGCAGTTATACAGTGGATCAGCCCCAGCATTTT. It yields the protein CASSYTVDQPQHF.

V usage is TRBV7-9 and J usage is TRBJ2-7, with TRBD1 identical over 7 bases. V dropped 5 bases and J dropped 0; count of bases not matched to a gene: 7. The CDR3 runs 15 residues. CDR1 and CDR2 from the germline V gene are SEHNR and FQNEAQ (reference sequence). CDR3 protein: CASSQSDRASYEQYF. CDR3 bases: TGTGCCAGCAGCCAAAGCGACAGGGCCTCCTACGAGCAGTACTTC.

The rearrangement joins TRBV30 to TRBJ1-2; D possibly corresponds to TRBD1 (6 bases). Germline-derived CDR1 and CDR2 are GTSNPN and SVGIG (reference sequence). The V end lost 8 bases, the J end lost 4 bases, and 11 bases lay between the germline ends. The CDR3 runs 11 residues. The DNA for the CDR3 is TGTGCCCAGGGGAAAGGCTATGGCTACACCTTC. Translation: CAQGKGYGYTF.

The chain uses TRBV18 and TRBJ2-3; the D is unclear. The CDR3 has 14 residues. Trimming left V 3 bases short and J 4 bases short, with 11 bases between. The germline gives CDR1 KGHSH, CDR2 LQKENI. CDR3 sequence: CASSPVGFADTQYF. CDR3 sequence (DNA): TGTGCCAGCTCACCGGTCGGTTTTGCAGATACGCAGTATTTT.

The V call is TRBV6-6, the J call TRBJ2-1; maybe TRBD1 (6 bases). CDR1 and CDR2 (germline): MNHNY, SVGAGI (reference sequence). V lost 6 bases to trimming and J lost 5 bases, with 14 bases between them. This CDR3 is 14 amino acids long. The CDR3 DNA reads TGTGCCAGCAGAACAACAGGGTTAGACAATGAGCAGTTCTTC. Amino acids: CASRTTGLDNEQFF.

This clone was counted between two and nine times. This chain connects TRBV29-1 to TRBJ2-1, with D perhaps given as TRBD1 or TRBD2 (5 bases each). Germline CDR1 is SQVTM and CDR2 is ANQGSEA. Deletions cut 6 bases from V and 3 bases from J, with 18 bases between. The CDR3 contains 15 residues. CDR3 protein: CSVLPGRRNYNEQFF. DNA for the CDR3: TGCAGCGTCCTCCCGGGGCGGAGAAACTACAATGAGCAGTTCTTC.

The gene calls are TRBV30 and TRBJ2-5; TRBD1 matches at 11 bases. The CDR3 has 15 residues. CDR1 and CDR2 (germline): GTSNPN, SVGIG (reference sequence). Unmatched junction bases numbered 7, after V lost 2 bases and J lost 5 bases. In DNA form, the CDR3 reads TGTGCCTGGAGTCTGTGGACAGGGGGCTTTGAGACCCAGTACTTC. Its protein is CAWSLWTGGFETQYF.

V is TRBV29-1 and J is TRBJ2-3; the match to TRBD2 covers 7 bases. Germline lookup yields CDR1 SQVTM and CDR2 ANQGSEA. Unmatched junction bases numbered 7, after V lost 3 bases and J lost 1 base. The CDR3 is made up of 15 amino acids. The CDR3 nucleotides read TGCAGCGTTGAGGAGCGGGGTATAGGCACAGATACGCAGTATTTT. Its protein is CSVEERGIGTDTQYF.